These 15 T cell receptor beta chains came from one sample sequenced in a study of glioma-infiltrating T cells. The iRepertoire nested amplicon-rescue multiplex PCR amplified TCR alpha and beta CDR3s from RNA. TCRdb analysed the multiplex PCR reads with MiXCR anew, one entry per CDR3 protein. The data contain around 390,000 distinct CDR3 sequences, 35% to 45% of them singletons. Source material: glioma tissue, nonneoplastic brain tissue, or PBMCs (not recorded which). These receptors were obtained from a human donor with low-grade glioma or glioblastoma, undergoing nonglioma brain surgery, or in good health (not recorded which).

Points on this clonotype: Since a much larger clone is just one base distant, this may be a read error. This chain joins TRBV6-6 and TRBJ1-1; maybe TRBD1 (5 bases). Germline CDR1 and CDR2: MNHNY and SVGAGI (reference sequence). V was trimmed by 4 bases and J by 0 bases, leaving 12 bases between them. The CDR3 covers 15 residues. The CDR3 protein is CASSSGLGMNTEAFF. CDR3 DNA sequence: TGTGCCAGCAGTTCGGGACTGGGTATGAACACTGAAGCTTTCTTT.

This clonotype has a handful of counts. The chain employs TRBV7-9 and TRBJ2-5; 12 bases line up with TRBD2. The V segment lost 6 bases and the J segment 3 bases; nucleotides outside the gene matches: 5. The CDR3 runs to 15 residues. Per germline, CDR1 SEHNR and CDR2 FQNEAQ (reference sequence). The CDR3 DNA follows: TGTGCCAGCAGGGGACTAGCGGGCGCTAAAGAGACCCAGTACTTC. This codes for CASRGLAGAKETQYF.

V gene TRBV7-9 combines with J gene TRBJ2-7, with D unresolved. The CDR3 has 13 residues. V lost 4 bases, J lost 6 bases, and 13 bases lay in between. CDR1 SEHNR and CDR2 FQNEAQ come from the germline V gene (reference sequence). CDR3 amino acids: CASSYRALREQYF. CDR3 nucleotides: TGTGCCAGCAGCTATAGGGCCCTCCGCGAGCAGTACTTC.

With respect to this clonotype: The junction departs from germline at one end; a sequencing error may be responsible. The CDR3 coding sequence is TGCGCCGGCAGCTTGGAGGGGGCCCCAGATACGCAGTATTTT. Translation: CAGSLEGAPDTQYF. The gene calls are TRBV5-1 and TRBJ2-3; a weak D match, TRBD1 (7 bases). Germline values: CDR1 SGHRS, CDR2 YFSETQ. The CDR3 totals 14 residues.

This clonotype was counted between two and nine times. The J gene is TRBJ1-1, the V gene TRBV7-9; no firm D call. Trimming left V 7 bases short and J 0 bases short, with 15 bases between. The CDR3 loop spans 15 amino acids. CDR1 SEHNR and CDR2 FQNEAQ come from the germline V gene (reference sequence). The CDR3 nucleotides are TGTGCCAGCACCCTTTCGACCCTAATGAACACTGAAGCTTTCTTT. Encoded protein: CASTLSTLMNTEAFF.

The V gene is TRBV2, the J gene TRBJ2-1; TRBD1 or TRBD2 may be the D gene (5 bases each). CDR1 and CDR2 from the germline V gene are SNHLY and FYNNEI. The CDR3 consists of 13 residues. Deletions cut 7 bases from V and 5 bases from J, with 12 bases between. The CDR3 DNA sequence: TGTGCCAGCACCGGGACCTTTGACAATGAGCAGTTCTTC. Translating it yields CASTGTFDNEQFF.

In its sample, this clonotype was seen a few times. CDR3: CATSRVFGLGNTGELFF. For the CDR3, the DNA is TGTGCCACCAGCAGAGTGTTCGGACTAGGGAACACCGGGGAGCTGTTTTTT. V gene TRBV15 combines with J gene TRBJ2-2, with 7 bases that match TRBD2. CDR1 and CDR2 (germline): LNHNV, YYDKDF (reference sequence). The CDR3 length is 17 residues. J lost 1 base, V lost 1 base, and 6 bases had no gene match.

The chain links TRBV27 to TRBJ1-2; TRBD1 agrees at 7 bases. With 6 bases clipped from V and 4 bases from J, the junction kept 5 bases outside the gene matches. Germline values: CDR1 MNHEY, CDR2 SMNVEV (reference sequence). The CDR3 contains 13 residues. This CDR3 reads CASSDRDAYGYTF. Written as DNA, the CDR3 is TGTGCCAGCAGCGACAGGGATGCCTATGGCTACACCTTC.

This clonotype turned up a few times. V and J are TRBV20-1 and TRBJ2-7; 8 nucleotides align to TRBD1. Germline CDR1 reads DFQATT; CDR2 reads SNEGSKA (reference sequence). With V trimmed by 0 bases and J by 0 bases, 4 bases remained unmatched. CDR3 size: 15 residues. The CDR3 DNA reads TGCAGTGCTAGAGATCGGGACAGGAGCTCCTACGAGCAGTACTTC. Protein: CSARDRDRSSYEQYF.

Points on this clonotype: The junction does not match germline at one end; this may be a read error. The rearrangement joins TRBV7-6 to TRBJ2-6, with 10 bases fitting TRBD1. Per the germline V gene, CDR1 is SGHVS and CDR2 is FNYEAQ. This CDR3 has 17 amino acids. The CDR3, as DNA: TGTGCCAGCAGCGAGGGACAGGGGATCTTTGGGTCCAACGTCCTGACTTTC. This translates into CASSEGQGIFGSNVLTF.

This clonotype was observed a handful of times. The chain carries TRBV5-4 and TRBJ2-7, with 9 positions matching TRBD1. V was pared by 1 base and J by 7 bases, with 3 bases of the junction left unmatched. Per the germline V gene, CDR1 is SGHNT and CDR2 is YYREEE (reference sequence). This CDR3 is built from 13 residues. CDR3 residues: CASSLRTGEEQYF. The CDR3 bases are TGTGCCAGCAGCTTGCGGACAGGGGAAGAGCAGTACTTC.

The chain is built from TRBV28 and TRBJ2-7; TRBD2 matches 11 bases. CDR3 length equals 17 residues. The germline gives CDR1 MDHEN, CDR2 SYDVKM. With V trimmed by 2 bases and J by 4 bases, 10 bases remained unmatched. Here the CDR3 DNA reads TGTGCCAGCAGTTTAGATAGCGGGAGGGTACTCTCGTACGAGCAGTACTTC. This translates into CASSLDSGRVLSYEQYF.

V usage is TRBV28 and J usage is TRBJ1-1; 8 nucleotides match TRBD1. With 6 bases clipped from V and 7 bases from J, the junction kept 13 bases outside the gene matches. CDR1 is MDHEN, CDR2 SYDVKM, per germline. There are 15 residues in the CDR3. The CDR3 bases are TGTGCCAGCAGGGGGGGAACAGGGGGTTATGGTGAAGCTTTCTTT. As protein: CASRGGTGGYGEAFF.

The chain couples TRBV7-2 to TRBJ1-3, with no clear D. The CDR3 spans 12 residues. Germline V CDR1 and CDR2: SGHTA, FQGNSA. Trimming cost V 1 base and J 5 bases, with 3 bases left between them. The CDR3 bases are TGTGCCAGCAGCTTAGTTAGAAACACCATATATTTT. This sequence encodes CASSLVRNTIYF. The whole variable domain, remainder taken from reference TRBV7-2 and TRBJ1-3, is GAGVSQSPSNKVTEKGKDVELRCDPISGHTALYWYRQSLGQGLEFLIYFQGNSAPDKSGLPSDRFSAERTGGSVSTLTIQRTQQEDSAVYLCASSLVRNTIYFGEGSWLTVV.

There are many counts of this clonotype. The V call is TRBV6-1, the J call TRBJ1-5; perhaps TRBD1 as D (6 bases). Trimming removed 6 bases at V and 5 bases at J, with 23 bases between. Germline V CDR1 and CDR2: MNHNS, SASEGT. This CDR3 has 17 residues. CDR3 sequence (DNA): TGTGCCAGCAGCCAAGCCCGAACAGGGAGTAAGGATCAGCCCCAGCATTTT. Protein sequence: CASSQARTGSKDQPQHF.